This TCR beta chain was recovered during a study of shared clonotypes between healthy human individuals. On the study more broadly: The cohort comprised a couple of women and a few men. Their ages spanned 18 to 49 years. Per-donor plates numbered three CD4 naive, three CD4 memory, two CD8 naive and one CD8 memory. General study findings and limits: Generation probability values for non-shared clonotypes were lower than those for clonotypes shared by all four donors.

Worth noting for this clone: The antigen is undetermined.

All participating donors were Caucasian adults from Nashville, Tennessee. Repertoires were generated with immunoSEQ multiplex PCR, while TCRdb's copy carries only in-frame clones and drops some. The table includes 1.6 million or so clones, 96% detected once. Trimming at V came to 8 bases and at J to 3 bases, leaving 9 bases not matched to a gene. The germline gives CDR1 SNHLY, CDR2 FYNNEI. The CDR3 covers 15 residues. The source material was naive CD4+ T cells sorted from blood. Sample subset: CD45RA+ positively selected. The receptor was derived from a man aged 25 to 45 in good health. V gene TRBV2 combines with J gene TRBJ2-2, with 7 nucleotides matching TRBD1. The CDR3 here is CASQNRDSYTGELFF. CDR3 bases: TGTGCCAGCCAGAACCGGGACAGCTACACCGGGGAGCTGTTTTTT.